A selection of T cell receptor beta chains follows, all from one sample in a study of T-cell memory formation after mild COVID-19. TCRdb analysed the 5' RACE reads with MiXCR anew, one entry per CDR3 protein. The sample records roughly 550,000 distinct CDR3 sequences, around 21% being singletons. The material sequenced was PBMCs or a T cell subset sorted from them (not recorded which). These receptors came from an adult woman who had mild COVID-19 (a few samples of this study predate the infection). Cell type and time point are not known. Both conserved end residues are part of each CDR3. The D gene is left open where the match is weak. Size is stated for part of the rows, as once, few or many counts, or as a class when the clone is expanded.

cdr3_aa	cdr3_nt	d_call	clone_size	v_call	j_call
CASNTGTSWGETQYF	TGTGCCAGCAATACAGGGACTAGCTGGGGTGAGACCCAGTACTTC	TRBD2	.	TRBV2	TRBJ2-5
CASSLSWDSYNEQFF	TGTGCCAGCAGCTTAAGCTGGGACAGCTACAATGAGCAGTTCTTC	TRBD1	few	TRBV7-3	TRBJ2-1
CASSHGGTLSEQYF	TGTGCCAGCAGCCACGGAGGGACGCTAAGCGAGCAGTACTTC	.	many	TRBV6-6	TRBJ2-7
CSVDVAGVGEQYF	TGCAGCGTTGATGTCGCGGGAGTAGGTGAGCAGTACTTC	TRBD2	few	TRBV29-1	TRBJ2-7
CSVAYPVTGELFF	TGCAGCGTCGCCTATCCGGTCACCGGGGAGCTGTTTTTT	.	few	TRBV29-1	TRBJ2-2
CASSLTTGTAQETQYF	TGTGCCAGCAGCTTAACCACCGGGACGGCCCAAGAGACCCAGTACTTC	.	few	TRBV7-9	TRBJ2-5
CASRQGPAVYGYTF	TGTGCCAGCAGGCAGGGACCGGCGGTCTATGGCTACACCTTC	.	few	TRBV11-2	TRBJ1-2
CAISEPGQGGIQYF	TGTGCCATCAGTGAGCCAGGACAGGGGGGCATTCAGTACTTC	TRBD1	few	TRBV10-3	TRBJ2-4
CASSQRIIRTQGDGYTF	TGCGCCAGCAGCCAGAGAATAATTCGCACTCAGGGAGATGGCTACACCTTC	.	many	TRBV4-1	TRBJ1-2
CASSLERLEETQYF	TGCGCCAGCAGCTTGGAGCGGTTGGAAGAGACCCAGTACTTC	.	few	TRBV5-1	TRBJ2-5
CASIQGPDRGYEQYF	TGTGCCAGCATCCAAGGACCCGACAGGGGCTACGAGCAGTACTTC	TRBD1	.	TRBV6-2/TRBV6-3	TRBJ2-7
CASSWTSGDGYTF	TGTGCCAGCAGCTGGACTTCCGGGGATGGCTACACCTTC	.	few	TRBV7-3	TRBJ1-2
CASSRGIEQYF	TGTGCCAGCAGCCGTGGAATCGAGCAGTACTTC	.	few	TRBV7-6	TRBJ2-7
CATSDLWRGANTGELFF	TGTGCCACCAGTGATTTGTGGAGGGGGGCGAACACCGGGGAGCTGTTTTTT	.	few	TRBV24-1	TRBJ2-2
CASSSSEGSPSIYGYTF	TGCGCCAGCAGCTCTTCCGAAGGGAGTCCCTCTATCTATGGCTACACCTTC	.	few	TRBV4-1	TRBJ1-2
CAWSRQGDTQYF	TGTGCCTGGAGTAGGCAGGGGGATACGCAGTATTTT	.	few	TRBV30	TRBJ2-3
CASSFGPPYSGNTIYF	TGTGCCAGCAGTTTTGGTCCCCCTTACTCTGGAAACACCATATATTTT	.	few	TRBV12-3/TRBV12-4	TRBJ1-3
CSVAPQGARETQYF	TGCAGCGTTGCACCCCAGGGGGCTAGGGAGACCCAGTACTTC	TRBD1	.	TRBV29-1	TRBJ2-5
CASSSRAGELFF	TGCGCCAGCAGCTCAAGAGCCGGGGAGCTGTTTTTT	.	many	TRBV3-1	TRBJ2-2
CAISVGLAGGLNEQFF	TGTGCCATCAGTGTTGGACTAGCGGGGGGACTCAATGAGCAGTTCTTC	TRBD2	.	TRBV10-3	TRBJ2-1
CASSGQGNPSTDTQYF	TGTGCCAGCAGCGGACAGGGGAATCCTAGCACAGATACGCAGTATTTT	TRBD1	.	TRBV9	TRBJ2-3
CASSVGSGDSYEQYF	TGTGCCAGCAGCGTAGGGAGCGGTGACTCCTACGAGCAGTACTTC	.	few	TRBV9	TRBJ2-7
CASSVTEGNQPQHF	TGTGCCAGCTCAGTCACAGAAGGCAATCAGCCCCAGCATTTT	.	.	TRBV18	TRBJ1-5
CASSRTRGGNNSPLHF	TGCGCCAGCAGCCGCACCAGGGGGGGAAATAATTCACCCCTCCACTTT	TRBD1	few	TRBV5-1	TRBJ1-6
CASSFGGRWAGEPRRGYTF	TGCGCCAGCAGCTTCGGCGGTCGTTGGGCAGGGGAACCTCGGCGGGGCTACACCTTC	.	.	TRBV5-1	TRBJ1-2
CASSTLSFGDYLRGEQYF	TGTGCCAGCAGCACACTTTCGTTCGGCGACTATCTAAGGGGTGAGCAGTACTTC	.	few	TRBV7-9	TRBJ2-7
CASGAPIRDRDYEQYF	TGTGCCAGCGGCGCGCCGATTCGGGACAGGGACTACGAGCAGTACTTC	TRBD1	.	TRBV6-1	TRBJ2-7
CASSLDSGETQYF	TGTGCCAGCAGCTTGGACAGCGGGGAGACCCAGTACTTC	.	.	TRBV5-6	TRBJ2-5
CASSYSRAGWGDEQFF	TGTGCCAGCAGTTACTCTCGGGCGGGATGGGGCGATGAGCAGTTCTTC	.	.	TRBV6-5	TRBJ2-1
CASSSSGAYTDTQYF	TGTGCCAGCAGCTCCAGCGGGGCTTACACAGATACGCAGTATTTT	TRBD2	few	TRBV5-4	TRBJ2-3
CSVDTSGAGNEQFF	TGCAGCGTGGACACTAGCGGGGCGGGCAATGAGCAGTTCTTC	TRBD2	few	TRBV29-1	TRBJ2-1
CASSLKGNPEAFF	TGTGCCAGCAGCTTAAAGGGCAATCCTGAAGCTTTCTTT	.	.	TRBV7-3	TRBJ1-1
CSASAGTTYEQYF	TGCAGTGCTAGTGCGGGGACGACCTACGAGCAGTACTTC	.	few	TRBV20-1	TRBJ2-7
CAVTSGYEQYF	TGTGCCGTGACTAGCGGCTACGAGCAGTACTTC	TRBD2	few	TRBV3-1	TRBJ2-7
CATSDWRRGRGNEQFF	TGTGCCACCAGTGATTGGAGGAGGGGGCGCGGTAATGAGCAGTTCTTC	.	few	TRBV24-1	TRBJ2-1
CAISESLANNEQFF	TGTGCCATCAGTGAGTCGTTGGCGAACAATGAGCAGTTCTTC	.	.	TRBV10-3	TRBJ2-1
CASSSELAGDFTDTQYF	TGCGCCAGCAGCTCAGAACTAGCGGGGGACTTCACAGATACGCAGTATTTT	TRBD2	.	TRBV5-1	TRBJ2-3
CSVEDQGTSWDEQFF	TGCAGCGTTGAAGATCAGGGGACCTCCTGGGATGAGCAGTTCTTC	.	few	TRBV29-1	TRBJ2-1
CASSQALGDTQYF	TGCGCCAGCAGCCAAGCTCTAGGAGATACGCAGTATTTT	.	.	TRBV4-1	TRBJ2-3
CASSSRDGSYNEQFF	TGTGCCAGCAGCTCGCGGGATGGGTCCTACAATGAGCAGTTCTTC	.	few	TRBV7-3	TRBJ2-1
CASSLAAGLAGDGQFF	TGCGCCAGCAGCTTGGCCGCGGGACTAGCGGGAGATGGGCAGTTCTTC	TRBD2	.	TRBV5-1	TRBJ2-1
CASSVDGDAGGIGNEQFF	TGTGCCAGCAGCGTAGATGGAGATGCGGGAGGGATTGGGAATGAGCAGTTCTTC	TRBD2	.	TRBV9	TRBJ2-1
CSASSLAGDF	TGCAGTGCCTCGTCCCTAGCGGGGGACTTC	TRBD2	few	TRBV20-1	TRBJ2-7
CASRYGWNTEAFF	TGTGCCAGCAGATACGGCTGGAACACTGAAGCTTTCTTT	.	.	TRBV28	TRBJ1-1